This T cell receptor beta chain originates from a study of blood T cell repertoires in COVID-19. Across the study: Some COVID-19 samples were acute and others convalescent; all came from the United States, Italy and Spain.

J lost 4 bases, V lost 3 bases, and 3 bases had no gene match. Germline values: CDR1 MNHEY, CDR2 SMNVEV (reference sequence). This CDR3 contains 14 residues. Sequenced by immunoSEQ multiplex PCR; TCRdb stores in-frame clones only, minus some. The sample has under 400,000 clones, about 90% seen once. Source material: peripheral blood. This clonotype was sampled from a woman aged 25 to 45 with COVID-19, enrolled during active disease. J is TRBJ1-5 and V is TRBV27, with 7 bases identical to TRBD1. Here the CDR3 reads CASSLGDRNQPQHF. CDR3 bases: TGTGCCAGCAGTTTGGGGGACAGAAATCAGCCCCAGCATTTT.